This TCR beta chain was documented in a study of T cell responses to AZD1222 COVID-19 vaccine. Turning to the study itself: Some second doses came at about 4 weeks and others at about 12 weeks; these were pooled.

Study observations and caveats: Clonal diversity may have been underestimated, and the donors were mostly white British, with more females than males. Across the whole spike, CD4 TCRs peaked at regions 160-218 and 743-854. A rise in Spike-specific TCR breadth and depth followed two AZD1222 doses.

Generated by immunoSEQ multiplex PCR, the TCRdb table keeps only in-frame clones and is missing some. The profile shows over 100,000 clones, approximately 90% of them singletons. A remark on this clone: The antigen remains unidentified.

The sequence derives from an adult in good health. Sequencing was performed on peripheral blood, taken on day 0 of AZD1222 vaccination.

This chain's CDR3 is CASSGRLLGNQPQHF. The DNA of the CDR3 is TGTGCCAGCAGCGGGCGGCTACTTGGCAATCAGCCCCAGCATTTT. The chain links TRBV7-8 to TRBJ1-5; D gene unclear. Looked up from germline, CDR1 is SGHVS and CDR2 is FQNEAQ. The V gene lost 5 bases and the J gene lost 2 bases, with 13 bases spanning the gap. There are 15 residues in the CDR3.